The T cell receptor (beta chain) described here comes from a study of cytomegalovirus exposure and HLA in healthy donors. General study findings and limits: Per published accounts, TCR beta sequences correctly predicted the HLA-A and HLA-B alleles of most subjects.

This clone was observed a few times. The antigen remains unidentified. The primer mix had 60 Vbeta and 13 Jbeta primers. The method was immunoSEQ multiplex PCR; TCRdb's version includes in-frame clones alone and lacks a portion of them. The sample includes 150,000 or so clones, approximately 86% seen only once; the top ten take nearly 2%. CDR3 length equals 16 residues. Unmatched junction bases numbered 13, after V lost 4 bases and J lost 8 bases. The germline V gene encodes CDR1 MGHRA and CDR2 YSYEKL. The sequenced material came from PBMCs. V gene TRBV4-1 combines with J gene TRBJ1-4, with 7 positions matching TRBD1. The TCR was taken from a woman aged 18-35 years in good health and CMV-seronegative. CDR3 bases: TGCGCCAGCAGCCCCATTGACAGGGTAAGGGAAGAAAAACTGTTTTTT. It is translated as CASSPIDRVREEKLFF.